Sequencing of this T cell receptor beta chain was carried out in a study of cytomegalovirus exposure and HLA in healthy donors. Study-wide points: Follow-up analysis later connected one missense variant in DCLRE1C with trimming of TCR beta V- and J-genes.

Primers for the PCR totalled 60 Vbeta and 13 Jbeta. Libraries were prepared by immunoSEQ multiplex PCR; TCRdb keeps only in-frame clonotypes and omits some of them. Of 160,000 or so clones in the sample, around 78% are singletons; the top ten hold roughly 1%. To note about this clone: Antigen specificity is unknown.

V was pared by 4 bases and J by 4 bases, with 26 bases of the junction left unmatched. The length of the CDR3 is 20 residues. Looked up from germline, CDR1 is GTSNPN and CDR2 is SVGIG (reference sequence). The chain links TRBV30 to TRBJ1-2; 8 bases match TRBD1. What was sequenced was PBMCs. The sequence was obtained from a woman between 35 and 50 years old in good health and CMV-seronegative. In DNA, the CDR3 is TGTGCCTGGACTCTCACAACCCCCGGGACAGGTAAATACCTGTCCTATGGCTACACCTTC. It codes for CAWTLTTPGTGKYLSYGYTF.